A single sample is the source of the 26 T cell receptor beta chains below, sequenced in a study of cytomegalovirus exposure and HLA in healthy donors. Primers: 60 Vbeta forward and 13 Jbeta reverse. Only in-frame clones appear in the TCRdb table, and some are missing; sequencing was by immunoSEQ multiplex PCR. The profile shows about 90,000 clones, 65% to 85% of them singletons. The specimen sequenced was PBMCs. The origin of the receptors is a young man in good health and CMV-seronegative.

The CDR3 DNA is TGTGCCAGCAGCTTAGCTGCGGACTATGGCTACACCTTC. Amino acids: CASSLAADYGYTF. This chain links TRBV7-2 with TRBJ1-2, with no clear D. CDR3 length: 13 residues. Germline V gene sequence: CDR1 SGHTA, CDR2 FQGNSA. V was pared by 0 bases and J by 3 bases, with 5 bases between.

The chain joins TRBV7-6 to TRBJ2-5; D is ambiguous. The CDR3 sequence is 16 residues long. Germline CDR1 and CDR2: SGHVS and FNYEAQ. V lost 5 bases to trimming and J lost 4 bases, with 20 bases between them. The CDR3 region has the DNA TGTGCCAGCAGCCTCACCCGACTTATTCTTGGAGAGACCCAGTACTTC. Its protein product is CASSLTRLILGETQYF.

CDR3 sequence reads: CSVGRDPLLTYGYTF. Here the CDR3 DNA reads TGCAGCGTTGGCAGGGATCCTCTTCTGACCTATGGCTACACCTTC. The V gene is TRBV29-1, the J gene TRBJ1-2; D may be TRBD1 (5 bases). V gave up 4 bases and J gave up 4 bases, with 19 bases separating them. Per the germline V gene, CDR1 is SQVTM and CDR2 is ANQGSEA. The CDR3 length is 15 residues.

This chain links TRBV5-1 with TRBJ2-3; 7 bases match TRBD2. The V segment lost 1 base and the J segment 3 bases; nucleotides outside the gene matches: 5. CDR1 is SGHRS, CDR2 YFSETQ, per germline. The CDR3 consists of 15 residues. CDR3 loop: CASSLYGGSTDTQYF. CDR3 in DNA: TGCGCCAGCAGCTTGTACGGCGGGAGTACAGATACGCAGTATTTT.

This clone was observed a handful of times. The rearrangement joins TRBV6-5 to TRBJ2-1, with 7 nucleotides matching TRBD1. Germline V gene sequence: CDR1 MNHEY, CDR2 SVGAGI. There are 12 residues in the CDR3. V was pared by 6 bases and J by 6 bases, with 2 bases of the junction left unmatched. In DNA form, the CDR3 reads TGTGCCAGCAGCTCAGGGGGCAATGAGCAGTTCTTC. Amino acids: CASSSGGNEQFF.

To note about this clone: Because it lacks the conserved phenylalanine or tryptophan at the end, this CDR3 is likely a read error. This sequence joins TRBV6-5 and TRBJ1-4; no firm D call. The CDR3 has 15 amino acids. The V and J ends lost 2 bases and 8 bases respectively, with 15 bases between them. The germline V gene has CDR1 MNHEY and CDR2 SVGAGI. CDR3 sequence (DNA): TGTGCCAGCAGTTACGTACCAGGTTACCGAGAAAAACTGTTTGTT. Encoded protein: CASSYVPGYREKLFV.

V gene TRBV7-2 combines with J gene TRBJ2-7; a weak D match, TRBD2 (6 bases). The V gene lost 5 bases and the J gene lost 0 bases, with 17 bases spanning the gap. This CDR3 is built from 16 residues. CDR1 and CDR2 from the germline V gene are SGHTA and FQGNSA. The DNA of the CDR3 is TGTGCCAGCAGCGGAGGGCCCGGGGCAAGCTCCTACGAGCAGTACTTC. Protein: CASSGGPGASSYEQYF. The full variable domain, completed using reference TRBV7-2 and TRBJ2-7, is GAGVSQSPSNKVTEKGKDVELRCDPISGHTALYWYRQSLGQGLEFLIYFQGNSAPDKSGLPSDRFSAERTGGSVSTLTIQRTQQEDSAVYLCASSGGPGASSYEQYFGPGTRLTVT.

The genes are TRBV10-3 and TRBJ2-7; the D gene is possibly TRBD1 (6 bases). Germline V gene sequence: CDR1 ENHRY, CDR2 SYGVKD. Trimming pared 5 bases from V and 1 base from J, leaving 12 bases between. This CDR3 has 14 residues. The CDR3 sequence is CAISMGAGSYEQYF. CDR3 DNA sequence: TGTGCCATCAGTATGGGGGCCGGTTCCTACGAGCAGTACTTC.

The chain employs TRBV2 and TRBJ2-4; D gene unclear. CDR1 is SNHLY and CDR2 is FYNNEI in the germline V gene. This CDR3 is 13 amino acids long. V was pared by 2 bases and J by 3 bases, with 5 bases between. CDR3: CASSEYNKNIQYF. The CDR3 DNA is TGTGCCAGCAGTGAATACAACAAAAACATTCAGTACTTC. Filled out from reference TRBV2 and TRBJ2-4, the complete variable domain reads EPEVTQTPSHQVTQMGQEVILRCVPISNHLYFYWYRQILGQKVEFLVSFYNNEISEKSEIFDDQFSVERPDGSNFTLKIRSTKLEDSAMYFCASSEYNKNIQYFGAGTRLSVL.

This clone has just one count. The chain combines TRBV15 with TRBJ2-7, with TRBD1 matching 9 bases. Trimming cost V 8 bases and J 2 bases; bases outside gene matches: 7. Germline CDR1 reads LNHNV; CDR2 reads YYDKDF (reference sequence). This CDR3 spans 14 amino acids. The CDR3 sequence is CATQDRGRTYEQYF. The CDR3, as DNA: TGTGCCACCCAAGACAGGGGGAGGACCTACGAGCAGTACTTC.

This chain connects TRBV7-6 to TRBJ2-1; 7 bases agree with TRBD2. The germline CDR1 and CDR2 sequences are SGHVS and FNYEAQ. V lost 2 bases and J lost 4; bases outside the gene matches: 8. The CDR3 contains 16 residues. DNA of the CDR3: TGTGCCAGCAGCTTACAAGGACTAGTGTCTTACAATGAGCAGTTCTTC. This encodes CASSLQGLVSYNEQFF.

This clone came up a few times. The V and J genes are TRBV6-6 and TRBJ2-2; 10 nucleotides line up with TRBD1. The CDR3 is 16 residues long. V was pared by 5 bases and J by 4 bases, with 7 bases of the junction left unmatched. From germline, CDR1 is MNHNY and CDR2 SVGAGI (reference sequence). Here the CDR3 reads CASSHKTGGATGELFF. The CDR3 nucleotides are TGTGCCAGCAGTCACAAGACAGGGGGCGCCACCGGGGAGCTGTTTTTT.

V gene TRBV30 combines with J gene TRBJ2-2, with TRBD2 as a possible D gene (6 bases). The CDR3 runs 18 residues. Trimming took off 5 bases at V and 2 bases at J, with 24 bases between the two ends. Germline CDR1 is GTSNPN and CDR2 is SVGIG (reference sequence). The chain's CDR3 is CAWAPGGRRDANTGELFF. CDR3 coding DNA: TGTGCCTGGGCACCAGGAGGGCGGCGGGATGCTAACACCGGGGAGCTGTTTTTT. Looking up the rest from reference TRBV30 and TRBJ2-2 gives the full variable domain: SQTIHQWPATLVQPVGSPLSLECTVEGTSNPNLYWYRQAAGRGLQLLFYSVGIGQISSEVPQNLSASRPQDRQFILSSKKLLLSDSGFYLCAWAPGGRRDANTGELFFGEGSRLTVL.

The rearrangement links TRBV9 to TRBJ2-5; D is undetermined. The germline V gene has CDR1 SGDLS and CDR2 YYNGEE. The CDR3 runs 14 residues. Trimming removed 4 bases at V and 4 bases at J, with 14 bases between. This chain's CDR3 is CASSPSSVAETQYF. Here the CDR3 DNA reads TGTGCCAGCAGCCCTAGTAGTGTTGCAGAGACCCAGTACTTC.

V gene TRBV4-1 combines with J gene TRBJ1-5; 7 positions match TRBD1. The V gene end was trimmed by 4 bases and the J gene end by 0 bases; junction bases not matched to a gene: 15. The CDR3 contains 19 residues. In germline, CDR1 is MGHRA, CDR2 YSYEKL. The CDR3 loop is CASSLGQAPDLSSNQPQHF. In DNA, the CDR3 is TGCGCCAGCAGCCTAGGACAGGCCCCTGACCTCTCTAGCAATCAGCCCCAGCATTTT.

The genes are TRBV6-5 and TRBJ1-1; D perhaps matches TRBD1 (5 bases). The V end lost 5 bases, the J end lost 2 bases, and 15 bases lay between the germline ends. CDR1 is MNHEY and CDR2 is SVGAGI in the germline V gene. This CDR3 comprises 15 residues. CDR3 residues: CASSAPQGTNTEAFF. The CDR3 DNA is TGTGCCAGCAGTGCCCCGCAGGGAACCAACACTGAAGCTTTCTTT.

This chain joins TRBV4-3 and TRBJ2-7, with 7 bases aligning to TRBD2. V dropped 1 base and J dropped 2; count of bases not matched to a gene: 5. CDR1 and CDR2 (germline): LGHNA, YSLEER. This CDR3 has 15 amino acids. CDR3: CASSQGAGEPYEQYF. CDR3 sequence (DNA): TGCGCCAGCAGCCAAGGGGCGGGAGAGCCCTACGAGCAGTACTTC.

This clone was seen only once. The chain carries TRBV7-9 and TRBJ1-2, with D hard to call. The CDR3 totals 13 residues. Germline CDR1 and CDR2: SEHNR and FQNEAQ (reference sequence). V lost 5 bases, J lost 5 bases, and 12 bases lay in between. CDR3 loop: CASSPQALYGYTF. CDR3 sequence (DNA): TGTGCCAGCAGCCCGCAGGCACTTTATGGCTACACCTTC.

This clone has just one count. This chain connects TRBV6-1 to TRBJ2-7; TRBD1 might be the D (5 bases). The germline V and J ends were trimmed by 7 bases and 3 bases, with 10 bases remaining between them. Germline values: CDR1 MNHNS, CDR2 SASEGT. There are 12 residues in the CDR3. The CDR3 spells CASTQGIYEQYF. In DNA, the CDR3 is TGTGCCAGCACCCAGGGAATCTACGAGCAGTACTTC.

The chain recombines TRBV27 with TRBJ2-7; 7 nucleotides align to TRBD1. The germline CDR1 and CDR2 sequences are MNHEY and SMNVEV (reference sequence). The junction had 6 bases not matched to a gene; V was cut back by 5 bases and J by 2 bases. The CDR3 is 14 residues long. The CDR3 spells CASSPSTGPYEQYF. The CDR3 DNA sequence: TGTGCCAGCAGTCCATCGACAGGGCCCTACGAGCAGTACTTC.

The V gene is TRBV2, the J gene TRBJ2-4, with D hard to call. CDR3 length equals 18 residues. Germline V gene sequence: CDR1 SNHLY, CDR2 FYNNEI. Trimming took off 1 base at V and 0 bases at J, with 16 bases between the two ends. This CDR3 reads CASSEGTQVAIAKNIQYF. The DNA of the CDR3 is TGTGCCAGCAGTGAAGGTACCCAGGTCGCGATAGCCAAAAACATTCAGTACTTC.

V gene TRBV5-6 combines with J gene TRBJ2-2; TRBD2 agrees at 11 bases. The germline CDR1 and CDR2 sequences are SGHDT and YYEEEE. The CDR3 is 17 amino acids. Trimming removed 0 bases from V and 5 bases from J; junction bases left unmatched: 6. The CDR3 region has the DNA TGTGCCAGCAGCTTGGATAGCGGGAGGGTTCGGACCGGGGAGCTGTTTTTT. It codes for CASSLDSGRVRTGELFF.

This chain links TRBV9 with TRBJ1-1; D remains ambiguous. Germline values: CDR1 SGDLS, CDR2 YYNGEE. Trimming removed 2 bases from V and 1 base from J, with 9 bases in between. The CDR3 sequence is 14 residues long. In DNA form, the CDR3 reads TGTGCCAGCAGCGTCGCAGTATCGAACACTGAAGCTTTCTTT. Translating gives CASSVAVSNTEAFF.

This chain uses TRBV29-1 with TRBJ2-7; no clear D gene. This CDR3 region has 13 residues. V lost 4 bases to trimming and J lost 9 bases, with 19 bases between them. The V gene's germline CDR1 is SQVTM and CDR2 ANQGSEA. This CDR3 is CSVAHPSPDVQYF. The CDR3 coding sequence is TGCAGCGTTGCTCATCCTAGTCCTGATGTGCAGTACTTC.

The sample holds a few counts of this clone. The chain couples TRBV6-5 to TRBJ1-1; TRBD1 matches 7 bases. V shed 4 bases and J 5 bases; nucleotides not matched to a gene: 7. The germline V gene has CDR1 MNHEY and CDR2 SVGAGI. The CDR3 totals 14 residues. In nucleotides, the CDR3 is TGTGCCAGCAGTTCCCCACAGGGGTGGACTGAAGCTTTCTTT. The encoded protein is CASSSPQGWTEAFF.

This chain joins TRBV18 and TRBJ1-4, with D unresolved. The CDR3 spans 13 residues. The V gene's germline CDR1 is KGHSH and CDR2 LQKENI. Trimming took off 2 bases at V and 7 bases at J, with 8 bases between the two ends. CDR3 region: CASSPAYSEKLFF. The CDR3 DNA reads as TGTGCCAGCTCACCAGCCTACAGTGAAAAACTGTTTTTT. Using reference TRBV18 and TRBJ1-4 for the parts outside the CDR3, the full variable domain is NAGVMQNPRHLVRRRGQEARLRCSPMKGHSHVYWYRQLPEEGLKFMVYLQKENIIDESGMPKERFSAEFPKEGPSILRIQQVVRGDSAAYFCASSPAYSEKLFFGSGTQLSVL.